This TCR beta chain derives from a study of T cell repertoires and Cas9 in healthy adults. The table lists this clone with a count of one. Germline-derived CDR1 and CDR2 are MNHNS and SASEGT. The V segment lost 6 bases and the J segment 1 base; nucleotides outside the gene matches: 4. CDR3 size: 14 residues. Some clones are missing from TCRdb's copy, which holds only in-frame ones; the method was immunoSEQ multiplex PCR. Altogether some 21,000 clones are present, roughly nine tenths being singletons, with the ten largest covering approximately 0.7%. The gene calls are TRBV6-1 and TRBJ1-1, with 8 bases identical to TRBD1. The sequencing input was CD4+ effector T cells (CD127+, CD25-, CD137-, CD154-) from PBMCs; culture status not recorded. The sequence derives from a human donor in good health. CDR3 DNA sequence: TGTGCCAGCAGGGAGGGACAGGCGAACACTGAAGCTTTCTTT. Protein sequence: CASREGQANTEAFF.